The rows below give T cell receptor beta chains drawn from one sample of a study of cytomegalovirus exposure and HLA in healthy donors. Sequenced by immunoSEQ multiplex PCR; TCRdb stores in-frame clones only, minus some. The sample consists of 90,000 to 100,000 clones, around 10% of them appearing once. Sequences were obtained from PBMCs. The receptors originated from a man in his fifties or sixties in good health and CMV-seropositive. The CDR3 runs from the conserved cysteine through the conserved F or W. Fields, in order: J gene, V gene, CDR3 protein.

TRBJ1-4 TRBV5-1 CASSIPTGATNEKLFF
TRBJ2-7 TRBV7-2 CASSSQAGNYEQYF
TRBJ2-7 TRBV5-1 CASSNIVTSGSSSEQYF
TRBJ1-5 TRBV27 CASSHHTGTGSQRQAQHF
TRBJ2-7 TRBV11-2 CASSSAEGGEQYF
TRBJ1-3 TRBV5-4 CASSFQGQGGNTIYF
TRBJ1-2 TRBV27 CASSLSYPGYGYTF
TRBJ2-4 TRBV5-4 CASSYITSPNSIQYF
TRBJ2-3 TRBV9 CASSVGGPWADTQYF
TRBJ2-1 TRBV4-3 CASSQAGTRGSMEQFF
TRBJ2-2 TRBV9 CASSVDTSGSTGELFF
TRBJ2-3 TRBV6-5 CASSYSREAVDTQYF
TRBJ2-7 TRBV7-2 CASSRLTYRGSYEQYF
TRBJ2-7 TRBV6-1 CASRQGLYEQYF
TRBJ2-5 TRBV13 CASSRSTPGSWETQYF
TRBJ2-7 TRBV5-4 CASSLSAQGYEQYF
TRBJ2-2 TRBV6-1 CATFNTGELFF
TRBJ2-1 TRBV5-4 CASSLVGRGVRNEQFF
TRBJ2-2 TRBV7-2 CASSRIRGQVGTGELFF
TRBJ2-3 TRBV5-1 CASSMGQPTDTQYF
TRBJ2-7 TRBV9 CASSPGLGPYEQYF
TRBJ2-5 TRBV5-4 CASSWTSGKETQYF
TRBJ2-1 TRBV5-4 CASSPGIAGGNEQFF
TRBJ2-7 TRBV5-4 CASSLEAGSYEQYF
TRBJ2-2 TRBV7-9 CASSLAGSPPGELFF
TRBJ2-5 TRBV7-3 CASSLTGMEGETQYF
TRBJ2-4 TRBV6-5 CAPICRVAGENIQYF
TRBJ2-3 TRBV27 CASRGTGRRTDTQYF
TRBJ2-3 TRBV5-1 CASSGGGITDTQYF
TRBJ1-4 TRBV6-1 CASSEVGEAGEKLFF
TRBJ2-7 TRBV23-1 CASSQLTASGSYEQYF
TRBJ1-1 TRBV28 CASKQGTEAFF
TRBJ2-1 TRBV29-1 CSVERGTDEQFF
TRBJ2-2 TRBV10-2 CASSEARWGHGELFF
TRBJ1-2 TRBV28 CASRRDSQANYGYTF
TRBJ1-2 TRBV6-6 CASSSGGEGYTF
TRBJ1-2 TRBV11-2 CASSRGTGVGYGYTF
TRBJ2-7 TRBV7-9 CASSRGGGGYEQYF
TRBJ2-7 TRBV5-4 CASSFGGTGYEQYF
TRBJ2-7 TRBV18 CASSPPGWRTTYEQYF
TRBJ2-7 TRBV11-2 CASSPGLAGGPYEQYF
TRBJ2-1 TRBV7-2 CASSQVFEQFF
TRBJ1-2 TRBV5-1 CASSLAQDPTGYTF
TRBJ2-6 TRBV11-2 CASSLAGSGANVLTF
TRBJ1-5 TRBV30 CAWGSTGNQPQHF
TRBJ2-6 TRBV28 CASSIIPRQGAAGANVLTF
TRBJ2-1 TRBV7-9 CASSLNAGSVNNEQFF
TRBJ1-2 TRBV27 CASSFSSRESGYTF
TRBJ2-3 TRBV5-5 CASSRRDTQYF
TRBJ2-2 TRBV11-2 CASTKTGAARTGELFF
TRBJ2-7 TRBV7-2 CASSLAPVRGQYF
TRBJ1-4 TRBV27 CASSLKMGTGIATNEKLFF
TRBJ2-2 TRBV5-1 CASSSAGTGELFF
TRBJ2-5 TRBV5-1 CASSFQLAGGETQYF